These T cell receptor beta chains were read from a single sample in a study of control samples from healthy donors and cancer patients. Data came from immunoSEQ multiplex PCR; TCRdb stores just in-frame clones and leaves some out. The sample includes about 86,000 clones, over 90% seen only once; the top ten take around 4.7%. Sequenced material: blood. Source of these receptors: a woman aged 18-29 years in good health. The CDR3 runs from the conserved cysteine through the conserved F or W. The D gene is left open where the match is weak. For some rows the clone size is stated as once, few or many, or as a class when expanded; others skip it.

j_gene: TRBJ1-6
d_gene: TRBD1
v_gene: TRBV7-2
abundance: .
CDR3aa: CASSSDRGPPLHF
CDR3nt: TGTGCCAGCAGCTCGGACAGGGGTCCACCCCTCCACTTT

j_gene: TRBJ2-1
d_gene: TRBD2
v_gene: TRBV5-1
abundance: .
CDR3aa: CASSFRTSGTDEQFF
CDR3nt: TGCGCCAGCAGCTTTCGGACTAGCGGGACCGATGAGCAGTTCTTC

j_gene: TRBJ2-7
d_gene: TRBD1
v_gene: TRBV2
abundance: .
CDR3aa: CASRPPGQGSYEQYF
CDR3nt: TGTGCCAGCAGACCGCCGGGACAGGGGTCCTACGAGCAGTACTTC

j_gene: TRBJ1-3
d_gene: TRBD1
v_gene: TRBV14
abundance: .
CDR3aa: CASSIYTGTAGNTIYF
CDR3nt: TGTGCCAGCAGCATATATACCGGGACAGCTGGAAACACCATATATTTT

j_gene: TRBJ2-7
d_gene: TRBD2
v_gene: TRBV7-8
abundance: .
CDR3aa: CASSRETSEAYEQYF
CDR3nt: TGTGCCAGCAGCCGAGAGACTAGCGAGGCCTACGAGCAGTACTTC

j_gene: TRBJ2-1
d_gene: .
v_gene: TRBV12-5
abundance: once
CDR3aa: CASGLDVYNEQFF
CDR3nt: TGTGCTAGTGGTTTGGACGTATACAATGAGCAGTTCTTC

j_gene: TRBJ1-2
d_gene: TRBD1
v_gene: TRBV19
abundance: .
CDR3aa: CASNRQGAMNGYTF
CDR3nt: TGTGCCAGTAACCGACAGGGGGCTATGAATGGCTACACCTTC

j_gene: TRBJ2-7
d_gene: TRBD2
v_gene: TRBV7-3
abundance: .
CDR3aa: CASSRGASGDYEQYF
CDR3nt: TGTGCCAGCAGCCGCGGCGCTAGCGGAGACTACGAGCAGTACTTC

j_gene: TRBJ1-1
d_gene: .
v_gene: TRBV4-2
abundance: .
CDR3aa: CASSWRLGGDMNTEAFF
CDR3nt: TGTGCCAGCAGCTGGCGTCTGGGGGGCGACATGAACACTGAAGCTTTCTTT

j_gene: TRBJ1-4
d_gene: .
v_gene: TRBV5-4
abundance: .
CDR3aa: CASSKTDGVVGKLFF
CDR3nt: TGTGCCAGCAGCAAGACGGACGGGGTAGTGGGGAAACTGTTTTTT

j_gene: TRBJ2-5
d_gene: TRBD2
v_gene: TRBV5-4
abundance: .
CDR3aa: CASSSSGGPQETQYF
CDR3nt: TGTGCCAGCAGCTCTAGCGGGGGACCGCAAGAGACCCAGTACTTC

j_gene: TRBJ2-1
d_gene: .
v_gene: TRBV9
abundance: once
CDR3aa: CASSVATGGASREQFF
CDR3nt: TGTGCCAGCAGCGTAGCTACTGGGGGGGCTAGTCGTGAGCAGTTCTTC

j_gene: TRBJ1-5
d_gene: .
v_gene: TRBV7-2
abundance: .
CDR3aa: CASSLANQPQHF
CDR3nt: TGTGCCAGCAGCTTAGCCAATCAGCCCCAGCATTTT

j_gene: TRBJ2-2
d_gene: TRBD2
v_gene: TRBV25-1
abundance: .
CDR3aa: CASSEYVGTSGITGELFF
CDR3nt: TGTGCCAGCAGTGAATACGTCGGGACTAGCGGAATCACCGGGGAGCTGTTTTTT

j_gene: TRBJ2-5
d_gene: .
v_gene: TRBV28
abundance: .
CDR3aa: CASSLVGQEGRKFRTQYF
CDR3nt: TGTGCCAGCAGTTTAGTCGGGCAGGAGGGACGTAAGTTTAGGACCCAGTACTTC

j_gene: TRBJ1-4
d_gene: .
v_gene: TRBV20-1
abundance: few
CDR3aa: CSASPPTNEKLFF
CDR3nt: TGCAGTGCTAGTCCCCCAACTAATGAAAAACTGTTTTTT

j_gene: TRBJ2-1
d_gene: TRBD2
v_gene: TRBV10-1
abundance: once
CDR3aa: CASSEGSGGADEQFF
CDR3nt: TGCGCCAGCAGTGAAGGTAGCGGGGGGGCGGATGAGCAGTTCTTC

j_gene: TRBJ1-2
d_gene: TRBD1
v_gene: TRBV7-9
abundance: .
CDR3aa: CASSSEGGWVGYTF
CDR3nt: TGTGCCAGCAGCTCAGAAGGGGGCTGGGTCGGCTACACCTTC

j_gene: TRBJ1-4
d_gene: .
v_gene: TRBV15
abundance: .
CDR3aa: CATSRETTVGEKLFF
CDR3nt: TGTGCCACCAGCAGAGAAACAACAGTGGGAGAAAAACTGTTTTTT

j_gene: TRBJ2-7
d_gene: TRBD1
v_gene: TRBV9
abundance: .
CDR3aa: CASSVAPGQEYEQYF
CDR3nt: TGTGCCAGCAGCGTAGCCCCGGGACAGGAATACGAGCAGTACTTC

j_gene: TRBJ1-3
d_gene: .
v_gene: TRBV3-1/TRBV3-2
abundance: .
CDR3aa: CASSQDLSGLRGNTIYF
CDR3nt: TGTGCCAGCAGCCAAGACCTGAGCGGGCTGCGGGGAAACACCATATATTTT

j_gene: TRBJ1-2
d_gene: .
v_gene: TRBV3-1/TRBV3-2
abundance: .
CDR3aa: CASSQGVRGYTF
CDR3nt: TGTGCCAGCAGCCAAGGGGTTAGGGGCTACACCTTC

j_gene: TRBJ2-1
d_gene: .
v_gene: TRBV5-1
abundance: .
CDR3aa: CASSLDGPSYNEQFF
CDR3nt: TGCGCCAGCAGCTTAGATGGACCGTCCTACAATGAGCAGTTCTTC

j_gene: TRBJ1-1
d_gene: .
v_gene: TRBV5-4
abundance: once
CDR3aa: CASSLVNQMNTEAFF
CDR3nt: TGTGCCAGCAGCTTGGTAAACCAGATGAACACTGAAGCTTTCTTT

j_gene: TRBJ1-1
d_gene: .
v_gene: TRBV3-1/TRBV3-2
abundance: .
CDR3aa: CASSQGGGNEAFF
CDR3nt: TGTGCCAGCAGCCAAGGGGGGGGAAATGAAGCTTTCTTT

j_gene: TRBJ1-4
d_gene: .
v_gene: TRBV7-2
abundance: .
CDR3aa: CASSLEGRGGEKLFF
CDR3nt: TGTGCCAGCAGCTTAGAAGGCAGGGGTGGCGAAAAACTGTTTTTT

j_gene: TRBJ1-2
d_gene: TRBD1
v_gene: TRBV7-3
abundance: .
CDR3aa: CASSSTGGEVGYTF
CDR3nt: TGTGCCAGCAGCTCGACAGGGGGCGAGGTTGGCTACACCTTC

j_gene: TRBJ2-3
d_gene: .
v_gene: TRBV10-3
abundance: .
CDR3aa: CAISEWQSTDTQYF
CDR3nt: TGTGCCATCAGTGAGTGGCAGAGCACAGATACGCAGTATTTT

j_gene: TRBJ1-1
d_gene: .
v_gene: TRBV7-9
abundance: .
CDR3aa: CASTLNTYTEAFF
CDR3nt: TGTGCCAGCACCCTCAACACCTACACTGAAGCTTTCTTT

j_gene: TRBJ1-2
d_gene: TRBD1
v_gene: TRBV9
abundance: .
CDR3aa: CASSLEPDRGDGYTF
CDR3nt: TGTGCCAGCAGCTTGGAGCCCGACAGGGGGGATGGCTACACCTTC

j_gene: TRBJ2-3
d_gene: TRBD1
v_gene: TRBV6-5
abundance: .
CDR3aa: CASSPRDRGTDTQYF
CDR3nt: TGTGCCAGCAGTCCTCGGGACAGGGGAACAGATACGCAGTATTTT

j_gene: TRBJ1-1
d_gene: .
v_gene: TRBV7-3
abundance: .
CDR3aa: CASSLLNTEAFF
CDR3nt: TGTGCCAGCAGCTTACTCAACACTGAAGCTTTCTTT

j_gene: TRBJ1-2
d_gene: .
v_gene: TRBV27
abundance: .
CDR3aa: CASSLRPGYGYTF
CDR3nt: TGTGCCAGCAGTTTAAGGCCAGGGTACGGCTACACCTTC

j_gene: TRBJ1-5
d_gene: .
v_gene: TRBV28
abundance: .
CDR3aa: CASSFGNQPQHF
CDR3nt: TGTGCCAGCAGTTTTGGTAATCAGCCCCAGCATTTT

j_gene: TRBJ2-1
d_gene: TRBD2
v_gene: TRBV10-3
abundance: .
CDR3aa: CAISESRGGSDEQFF
CDR3nt: TGTGCCATCAGTGAGTCACGGGGGGGCTCGGATGAGCAGTTCTTC

j_gene: TRBJ2-4
d_gene: .
v_gene: TRBV5-4
abundance: .
CDR3aa: CASSWTGRENIQYF
CDR3nt: TGTGCCAGCAGCTGGACAGGGAGGGAAAACATTCAGTACTTC

j_gene: TRBJ1-3
d_gene: .
v_gene: TRBV10-2
abundance: medium-sized
CDR3aa: CASSEGTEGNTIYF
CDR3nt: TGCGCCAGCAGTGAGGGCACCGAGGGAAACACCATATATTTT

j_gene: TRBJ1-1
d_gene: .
v_gene: TRBV12-3/TRBV12-4
abundance: .
CDR3aa: CASSVRENTEAFF
CDR3nt: TGTGCCAGCAGCGTCAGGGAGAACACTGAAGCTTTCTTT

j_gene: TRBJ1-5
d_gene: .
v_gene: TRBV6-5
abundance: .
CDR3aa: CASSLRRSGQPQHF
CDR3nt: TGTGCCAGCAGCCTCAGACGGAGCGGTCAGCCCCAGCATTTT

j_gene: TRBJ1-1
d_gene: .
v_gene: TRBV28
abundance: .
CDR3aa: CASSFENTGTEAFF
CDR3nt: TGTGCCAGCAGTTTTGAGAACACCGGGACAGAAGCTTTCTTT

j_gene: TRBJ2-4
d_gene: .
v_gene: TRBV5-6
abundance: .
CDR3aa: CASSPGRGATAKNIQYF
CDR3nt: TGTGCCAGCAGCCCCGGTAGAGGGGCTACAGCCAAAAACATTCAGTACTTC

j_gene: TRBJ2-1
d_gene: TRBD2
v_gene: TRBV4-2
abundance: .
CDR3aa: CASSQLRLAAYNEQFF
CDR3nt: TGTGCCAGCAGCCAACTGAGACTAGCGGCCTACAATGAGCAGTTCTTC

j_gene: TRBJ2-3
d_gene: .
v_gene: TRBV6-5
abundance: .
CDR3aa: CASSGGVSTDTQYF
CDR3nt: TGTGCCAGCTCCGGCGGGGTTAGCACAGATACGCAGTATTTT

j_gene: TRBJ1-2
d_gene: TRBD1
v_gene: TRBV13
abundance: once
CDR3aa: CASSLVAGTGSNYGYTF
CDR3nt: TGTGCCAGCAGCTTAGTTGCAGGGACAGGGTCTAACTATGGCTACACCTTC

j_gene: TRBJ1-2
d_gene: .
v_gene: TRBV6-1
abundance: once
CDR3aa: CASSEAFGYGYTF
CDR3nt: TGTGCCAGCAGTGAAGCGTTCGGGTATGGCTACACCTTC

j_gene: TRBJ2-5
d_gene: .
v_gene: TRBV21-1
abundance: .
CDR3aa: CASSKTSPETQYF
CDR3nt: TGTGCCAGCAGCAAGACTAGCCCAGAGACCCAGTACTTC